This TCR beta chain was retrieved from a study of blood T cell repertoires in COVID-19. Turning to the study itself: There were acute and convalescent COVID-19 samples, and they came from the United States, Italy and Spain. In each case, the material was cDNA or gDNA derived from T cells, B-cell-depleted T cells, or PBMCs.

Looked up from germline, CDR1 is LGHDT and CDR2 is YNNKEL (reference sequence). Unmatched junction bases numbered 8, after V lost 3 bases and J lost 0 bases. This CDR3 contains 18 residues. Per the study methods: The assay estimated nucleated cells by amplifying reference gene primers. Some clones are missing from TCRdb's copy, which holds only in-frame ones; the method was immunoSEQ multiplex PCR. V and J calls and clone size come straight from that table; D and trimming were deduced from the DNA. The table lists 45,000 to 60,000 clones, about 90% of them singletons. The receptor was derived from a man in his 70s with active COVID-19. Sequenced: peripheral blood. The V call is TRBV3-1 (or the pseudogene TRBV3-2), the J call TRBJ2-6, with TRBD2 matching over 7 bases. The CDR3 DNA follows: TGTGCCAGCAGCCATCTGGGGAGGGTCTCCTCTGGGGCCAACGTCCTGACTTTC. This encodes CASSHLGRVSSGANVLTF.